The following is a TCR beta chain sequence with its context. The antigen remains unidentified. The data were taken from a study of cytomegalovirus exposure and HLA in healthy donors. Overall study findings and caveats: The productive fraction for most TCR beta V segments was about 87% or about 30% in an earlier analysis.

The CDR3 totals 14 residues. From germline, CDR1 is KGHSH and CDR2 LQKENI. Trimming removed 2 bases at V and 0 bases at J, with 7 bases between. Primers for the PCR totalled 60 Vbeta and 13 Jbeta. Assay used: immunoSEQ multiplex PCR; TCRdb lists only in-frame clones, some missing. The table includes about 160,000 clones, roughly four fifths detected once. The J gene is TRBJ2-5, the V gene TRBV18; D remains unclear. Sequencing was carried out using PBMCs. This receptor was taken from a male donor in good health and CMV-seropositive. The CDR3, as DNA: TGTGCCAGCTCACCAGAGGCCAACCAAGAGACCCAGTACTTC. Translation gives CASSPEANQETQYF.